This T cell receptor beta chain was retrieved from a study of cytomegalovirus exposure and HLA in healthy donors. This CDR3 contains 12 residues. The germline V and J ends were trimmed by 1 base and 7 bases, with 5 bases remaining between them. Germline CDR1 SGHVS, CDR2 FNYEAQ. Both 60 Vbeta primers and 13 Jbeta primers went into the PCR. Sequencing used immunoSEQ multiplex PCR; TCRdb keeps in-frame clones, though not all of them. The top ten hold around 2.5% of the sample, which has fewer than 130,000 clones, 74% seen once. As for this clone: Its antigen is unidentified.

The study's findings and limits: There were some public TCRs occurring in many donors, but most TCR sequences were rare.

This rearrangement joins TRBV7-6 to TRBJ2-1, with D unresolved. The material sequenced was PBMCs. The sequence derives from a man aged 45 to 65 in good health and CMV-seropositive. The CDR3 DNA is TGTGCCAGCAGCTTAGTGAGGAATGAGCAGTTCTTC. As protein: CASSLVRNEQFF.